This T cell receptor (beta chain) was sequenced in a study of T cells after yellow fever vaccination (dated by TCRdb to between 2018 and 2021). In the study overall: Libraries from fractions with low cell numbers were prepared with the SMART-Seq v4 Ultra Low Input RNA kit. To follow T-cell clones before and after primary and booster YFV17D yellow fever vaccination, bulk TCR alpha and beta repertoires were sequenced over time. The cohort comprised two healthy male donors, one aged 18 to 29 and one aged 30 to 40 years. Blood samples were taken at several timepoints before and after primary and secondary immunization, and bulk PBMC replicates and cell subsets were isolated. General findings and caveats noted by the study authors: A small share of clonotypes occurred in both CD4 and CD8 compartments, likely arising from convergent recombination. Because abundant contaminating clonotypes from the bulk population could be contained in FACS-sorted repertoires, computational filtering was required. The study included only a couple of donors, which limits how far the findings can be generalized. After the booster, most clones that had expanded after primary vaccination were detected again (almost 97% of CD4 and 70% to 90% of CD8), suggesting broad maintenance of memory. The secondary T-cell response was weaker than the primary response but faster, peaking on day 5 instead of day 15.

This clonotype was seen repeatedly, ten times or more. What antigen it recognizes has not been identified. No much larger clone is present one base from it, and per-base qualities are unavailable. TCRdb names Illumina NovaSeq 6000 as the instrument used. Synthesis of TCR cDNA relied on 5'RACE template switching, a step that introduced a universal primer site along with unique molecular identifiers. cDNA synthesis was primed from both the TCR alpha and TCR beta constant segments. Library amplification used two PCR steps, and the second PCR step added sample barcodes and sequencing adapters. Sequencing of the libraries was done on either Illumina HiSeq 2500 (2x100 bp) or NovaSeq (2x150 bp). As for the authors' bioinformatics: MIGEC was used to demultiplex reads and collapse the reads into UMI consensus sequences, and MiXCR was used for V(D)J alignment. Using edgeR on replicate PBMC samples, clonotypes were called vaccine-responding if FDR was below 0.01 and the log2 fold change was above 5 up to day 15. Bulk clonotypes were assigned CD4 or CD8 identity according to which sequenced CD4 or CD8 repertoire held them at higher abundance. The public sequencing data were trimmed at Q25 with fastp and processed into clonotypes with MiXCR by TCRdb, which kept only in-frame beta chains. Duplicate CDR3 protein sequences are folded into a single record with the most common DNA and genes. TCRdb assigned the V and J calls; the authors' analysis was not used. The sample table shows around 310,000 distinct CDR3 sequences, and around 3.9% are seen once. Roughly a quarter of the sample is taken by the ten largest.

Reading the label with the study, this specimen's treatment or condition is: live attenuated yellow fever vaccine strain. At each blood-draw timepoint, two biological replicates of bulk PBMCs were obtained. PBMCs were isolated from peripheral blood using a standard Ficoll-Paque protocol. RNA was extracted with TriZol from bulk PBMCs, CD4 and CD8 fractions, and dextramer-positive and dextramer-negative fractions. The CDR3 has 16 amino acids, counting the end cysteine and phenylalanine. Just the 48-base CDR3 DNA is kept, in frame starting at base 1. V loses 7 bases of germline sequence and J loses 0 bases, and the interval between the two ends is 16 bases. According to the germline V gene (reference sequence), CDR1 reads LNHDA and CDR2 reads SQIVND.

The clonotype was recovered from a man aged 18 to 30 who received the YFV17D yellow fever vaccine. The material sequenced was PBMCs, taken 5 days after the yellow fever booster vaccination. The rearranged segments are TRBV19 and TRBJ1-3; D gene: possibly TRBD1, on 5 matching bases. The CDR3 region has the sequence CASTTFNRNSGNTIYF. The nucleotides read TGTGCCAGTACTACCTTCAACAGGAACTCTGGAAACACCATATATTTT.